The 18 T cell receptor beta chains in this list originate from one sample, sequenced in a study of tumor-infiltrating lymphocytes in localized non-small cell lung cancer. Sequencing was performed with immunoSEQ multiplex PCR; in TCRdb, only in-frame clones are kept and a portion is missing. The data show over 15,000 clones, with 70% to 80% seen just once and approximately 9.1% held by the top ten. Sequenced: lung tumor tissue. These receptors all stem from a human donor with non-small cell lung cancer.

The CDR3 region is CASSQGSGGWGEQYF. In DNA form, the CDR3 reads TGCGCCAGCAGTCAAGGTAGCGGGGGTTGGGGGGAGCAGTACTTC. The V call is TRBV23-1, the J call TRBJ2-7; 9 nucleotides line up with TRBD2. TRBV23-1 is assigned to the ORF class and has an uncertain function. CDR3 size: 15 residues. After removal of 2 bases from V and 7 bases from J, the junction contained 9 bases not matched to a gene.

This clone appeared a few times. The V gene is TRBV7-6, the J gene TRBJ1-6, with unresolved D. Germline V gene lookup returns CDR1 SGHVS and CDR2 FNYEAQ. Trimming cost V 1 base and J 8 bases, with 9 bases left between them. The CDR3 extends over 14 amino acids. CDR3 in amino acids: CASSLEGTDSPLHF. CDR3 nucleotide sequence: TGTGCCAGCAGCTTAGAGGGTACCGATTCACCCCTCCACTTT.

This clone occurred a few times. The rearrangement links TRBV6-5 to TRBJ2-1; D might be TRBD1 (5 bases). CDR3 size: 12 residues. The ends were cut back, 10 bases at V and 8 bases at J, with 15 bases in the middle. Germline V gives CDR1 MNHEY, CDR2 SVGAGI. The CDR3: CAIRGTGDEQFF. The DNA of the CDR3 is TGTGCCATTAGGGGTACAGGCGATGAGCAGTTCTTC.

The chain joins TRBV9 to TRBJ2-3, with 11 bases fitting TRBD2. The V gene's germline CDR1 is SGDLS and CDR2 YYNGEE. This CDR3 comprises 12 residues. The J segment lost 15 bases and the V segment lost 4 bases, leaving 7 bases of the junction unmatched. As DNA, the CDR3 is TGTGCCAGCAGCCTAACTAGCGGGAGCAAATATTTT. Translated, it gives CASSLTSGSKYF.

CDR3 in DNA: TGTGCCAGCAGCCGGGACTATAACACCGGGGAGCTGTTTTTT. It translates to CASSRDYNTGELFF. The V gene is TRBV11-2, the J gene TRBJ2-2; TRBD2 agrees at 7 bases. The germline CDR1 and CDR2 sequences are SGHAT and FQNNGV. This CDR3 has 14 residues. V lost 5 bases, J lost 2 bases, and 2 bases stayed unmatched.

The chain has TRBV5-5 and TRBJ2-1; D uncertain. The CDR3 is 14 residues long. Trimming shortened V by 3 bases and J by 0 bases, and 7 bases separated the two germline ends. Germline CDR1 and CDR2: SGHKS and YYEKEE (reference sequence). The CDR3 coding sequence is TGTGCCAGCAGCTCTCCGCCCTCCTACAATGAGCAGTTCTTC. Protein sequence: CASSSPPSYNEQFF.

The chain recombines TRBV5-4 with TRBJ2-5, with a weak D call TRBD1 (6 bases). V was cut by 4 bases and J by 0 bases, with 7 bases left in between. Per the germline V gene, CDR1 is SGHNT and CDR2 is YYREEE (reference sequence). This CDR3 has 13 amino acids. CDR3 sequence: CASSAGDQETQYF. The CDR3 coding sequence is TGTGCCAGCAGCGCAGGGGACCAAGAGACCCAGTACTTC.

This sequence joins TRBV5-4 and TRBJ2-7; maybe TRBD1 (6 bases). The CDR3 is 15 residues long. The germline V gene has CDR1 SGHNT and CDR2 YYREEE (reference sequence). V shed 2 bases and J shed 6 bases, with 18 bases lying between them. The CDR3: CASSLRTDGVSEQYF. The CDR3 DNA reads TGTGCCAGCAGCTTAAGGACAGATGGGGTGAGCGAGCAGTACTTC.

The chain couples TRBV4-1 to TRBJ2-5, with 11 bases identical to TRBD2. With V trimmed by 0 bases and J by 1 base, 10 bases remained unmatched. Germline loops: CDR1 MGHRA, CDR2 YSYEKL. There are 19 residues in the CDR3. This CDR3 is CASSQDVELAGVGQETQYF. The CDR3 coding sequence is TGCGCCAGCAGCCAAGATGTTGAACTAGCGGGGGTTGGCCAAGAGACCCAGTACTTC.

On this clone itself: Other DNA sequences in the sample encode the same CDR3. The chain recombines TRBV18 with TRBJ2-6; D is uncertain. The CDR3 extends over 16 amino acids. The germline gives CDR1 KGHSH, CDR2 LQKENI. Trimming removed 0 bases from V and 2 bases from J, with 8 bases in between. As DNA, the CDR3 is TGTGCCAGCTCACCACCTACCCTTCCTGGGGCCAACGTCCTGACTTTC. Translation: CASSPPTLPGANVLTF. Looking up the rest from reference TRBV18 and TRBJ2-6 gives the full variable domain: NAGVMQNPRHLVRRRGQEARLRCSPMKGHSHVYWYRQLPEEGLKFMVYLQKENIIDESGMPKERFSAEFPKEGPSILRIQQVVRGDSAAYFCASSPPTLPGANVLTFGAGSRLTVL.

This chain connects TRBV5-1 to TRBJ2-1, with D unresolved. The CDR3 contains 15 residues. The germline gives CDR1 SGHRS, CDR2 YFSETQ. Trimming removed 3 bases from V and 0 bases from J, with 10 bases in between. Here the CDR3 reads CASSSTKSSYNEQFF. As DNA, the CDR3 is TGCGCCAGCAGCTCTACTAAGAGCTCCTACAATGAGCAGTTCTTC.

The chain recombines TRBV4-1 with TRBJ2-7, with D perhaps being TRBD1 or TRBD2 (6 bases each). The length of the CDR3 is 15 residues. V was clipped by 8 bases and J by 1 base, with 18 bases between them. Germline CDR1 is MGHRA and CDR2 is YSYEKL. CDR3 residues: CASGEEQGFSYEQYF. The DNA for the CDR3 is TGCGCCAGCGGGGAGGAACAGGGATTTTCCTACGAGCAGTACTTC.

The V gene is TRBV11-2, the J gene TRBJ1-1, with a tentative D call TRBD1 (5 bases). The CDR3 is 13 amino acids. V was shortened by 5 bases and J by 11 bases, with 18 bases between the two germline ends. Germline CDR1 is SGHAT and CDR2 is FQNNGV. The CDR3 sequence: CASSPGPREMAFF. CDR3 coding DNA: TGTGCCAGCAGCCCGGGACCCCGGGAGATGGCTTTCTTT.

This sequence joins TRBV7-9 and TRBJ1-2, with TRBD1 as a possible D gene (5 bases). V dropped 0 bases and J dropped 3 bases, with 11 bases sitting between them. CDR1 is SEHNR and CDR2 is FQNEAQ in the germline V gene (reference sequence). This CDR3 has 15 amino acids. The CDR3 DNA reads TGTGCCAGCAGCTTAGCGGACGGGGCCGACTATGGCTACACCTTC. Amino acids: CASSLADGADYGYTF.

The chain has TRBV4-2 and TRBJ2-7; 11 nucleotides line up with TRBD1. The V gene's germline CDR1 is LGHNA and CDR2 YNFKEQ. The CDR3 is 14 amino acids. V lost 8 bases to trimming and J lost 6 bases; unmatched junction nucleotides: 9. CDR3 sequence (DNA): TGTGCCAGCTCCACCGGGACAGGGGGAAGCGAGCAGTACTTC. This sequence encodes CASSTGTGGSEQYF.

This chain links TRBV27 with TRBJ2-5, with TRBD2 as a possible D gene (6 bases). Germline CDR1 and CDR2: MNHEY and SMNVEV (reference sequence). This CDR3 spans 13 amino acids. V dropped 8 bases and J dropped 5 bases, with 15 bases sitting between them. The CDR3 here is CASRREKGETQYF. The CDR3 coding sequence is TGTGCCAGCCGCCGGGAGAAAGGGGAGACCCAGTACTTC.

The CDR3: CAWSVTSWGASTDTQYF. The CDR3 DNA reads TGTGCCTGGAGTGTAACTTCATGGGGGGCGAGCACAGATACGCAGTATTTT. The rearrangement joins TRBV30 to TRBJ2-3, with D possibly called TRBD1 or TRBD2 (6 bases each). CDR1 GTSNPN and CDR2 SVGIG come from the germline V gene (reference sequence). V was trimmed by 0 bases and J by 0 bases, leaving 16 bases between them. This CDR3 comprises 17 residues.

This clone was seen a single time. The V and J genes are TRBV11-3 and TRBJ2-5, with 9 bases fitting TRBD1. This CDR3 region has 15 residues. CDR1 SGHNT and CDR2 YENEEA come from the germline V gene. The ends lost 5 bases at V and 1 base at J; junction bases unmatched: 5. The CDR3 bases are TGTGCCAGCAGCCCCGGACAGGGGTCCCAAGAGACCCAGTACTTC. This translates into CASSPGQGSQETQYF.